A single sample is the source of the 9 T cell receptor beta chains below, sequenced in a study of T cells in Graves' hyperthyroidism and ophthalmopathy. What was amplified from RNA transcripts were TCR beta CDR3 regions. HTBI primers were used for first-round RT-PCR of the TCR CDR3. Each CDR3 protein gets one entry after TCRdb re-called the multiplex PCR reads with MiXCR. The table shows 450,000 to 700,000 distinct CDR3 sequences, with around 42% occurring only once. The sequencing input was peripheral blood or thyroid tissue (not recorded which). Receptors were obtained from an adult woman with Graves' disease, either hyperthyroidism or ophthalmopathy (not recorded which).

In its sample, this clonotype was seen many times. This chain links TRBV6-2 or TRBV6-3 with TRBJ2-6; D is unclear. Germline assignment: CDR1 MNHEY and CDR2 SVGEGT. V was shortened by 6 bases and J by 4 bases, with 13 bases between the two germline ends. The CDR3 loop spans 15 amino acids. The CDR3 is CASSTDPTGANVLTF. CDR3 DNA sequence: TGTGCCAGCAGCACCGACCCGACCGGGGCCAACGTCCTGACTTTC.

The chain employs TRBV20-1 and TRBJ2-5; D perhaps matches TRBD2 (6 bases). Per the germline V gene, CDR1 is DFQATT and CDR2 is SNEGSKA (reference sequence). The length of the CDR3 is 15 residues. Deletions cut 1 base from V and 3 bases from J, with 15 bases between. CDR3 loop: CSARVPGTPKETQYF. CDR3 sequence (DNA): TGCAGTGCTAGAGTACCGGGGACTCCTAAAGAGACCCAGTACTTC.

Ten or more counts support this clonotype. The V and J genes are TRBV6-1 and TRBJ1-1; D gene uncertain. The CDR3 runs 13 residues. V was pared by 6 bases and J by 0 bases, with 8 bases between. Germline lookup yields CDR1 MNHNS and CDR2 SASEGT. The CDR3 nucleotides are TGTGCCAGCAGCGCAGTCGTGAACACTGAAGCTTTCTTT. Amino acids: CASSAVVNTEAFF.

This clonotype showed up just a few times. A much larger clone differs by one base, so this may be a read error. The chain couples TRBV20-1 to TRBJ2-7; perhaps TRBD1 as D (6 bases). The CDR3 totals 16 residues. Germline-derived CDR1 and CDR2 are DFQATT and SNEGSKA (reference sequence). CDR3 DNA: TGCAGTGCTTTCACAGGGTTAAGCGGTAGCTCCTACGAGCTGTACTTC. As protein: CSAFTGLSGSSYELYF.

The chain is built from TRBV29-1 and TRBJ2-7, with 8 positions matching TRBD1. Germline values: CDR1 SQVTM, CDR2 ANQGSEA. The CDR3 covers 13 residues. The J segment lost 9 bases and the V segment lost 3 bases, leaving 10 bases of the junction unmatched. Written as DNA, the CDR3 is TGCAGCGTTGACCCCCAGGGGGCAGGGTCGCAGTACTTC. This encodes CSVDPQGAGSQYF.

CDR3 bases: TGCAGTGCTAGACGTCGCGATGATGGCTACACCTTC. It is translated as CSARRRDDGYTF. The genes are TRBV20-1 and TRBJ1-2; D gene uncertain. V was trimmed by 2 bases and J by 6 bases, leaving 10 bases between them. Germline V gives CDR1 DFQATT, CDR2 SNEGSKA (reference sequence). The CDR3 loop spans 12 amino acids.

The chain joins TRBV7-8 to TRBJ2-7, with D tentatively TRBD1 (5 bases). Per the germline V gene, CDR1 is SGHVS and CDR2 is FQNEAQ. The CDR3 length is 13 residues. Deletions cut 8 bases from V and 1 base from J, with 12 bases between. The CDR3 DNA follows: TGTGCCAGCGGCCAGACAGATTCCTACGAGCAGTACTTC. The encoded protein is CASGQTDSYEQYF.

This clonotype was seen many times. The V gene is TRBV7-9, the J gene TRBJ2-2; TRBD1 aligns across 9 bases. The CDR3 runs to 15 residues. Unmatched junction bases numbered 6, after V lost 4 bases and J lost 6 bases. CDR1 is SEHNR and CDR2 is FQNEAQ in the germline V gene (reference sequence). The CDR3 loop reads CASSSRDRVPGELFF. The CDR3, as DNA: TGTGCCAGCAGCTCCCGGGACAGGGTGCCCGGGGAGCTGTTTTTT.

The J gene is TRBJ2-7, the V gene TRBV5-4; possibly TRBD2 for D (6 bases). Looked up from germline, CDR1 is SGHNT and CDR2 is YYREEE (reference sequence). The length of the CDR3 is 13 residues. Trimming stripped 3 bases from V and 0 bases from J, with 7 bases between. The CDR3 loop is CASSWRDSYEQYF. Written as DNA, the CDR3 is TGTGCCAGCAGCTGGAGGGACTCCTACGAGCAGTACTTC.